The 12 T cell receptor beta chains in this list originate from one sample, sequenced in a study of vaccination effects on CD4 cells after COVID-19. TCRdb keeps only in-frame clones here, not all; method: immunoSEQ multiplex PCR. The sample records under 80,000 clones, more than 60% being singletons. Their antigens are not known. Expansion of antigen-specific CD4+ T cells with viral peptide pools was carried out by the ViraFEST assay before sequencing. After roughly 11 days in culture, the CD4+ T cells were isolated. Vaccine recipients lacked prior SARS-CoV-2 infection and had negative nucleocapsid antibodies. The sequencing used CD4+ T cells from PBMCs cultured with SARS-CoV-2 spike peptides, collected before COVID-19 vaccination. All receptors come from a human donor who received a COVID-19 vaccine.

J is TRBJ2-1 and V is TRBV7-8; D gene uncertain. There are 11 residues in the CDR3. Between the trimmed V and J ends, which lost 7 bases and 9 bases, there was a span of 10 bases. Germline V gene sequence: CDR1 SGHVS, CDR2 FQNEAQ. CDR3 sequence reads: CASTLSSEQFF. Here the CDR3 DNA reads TGTGCCAGCACCCTATCCAGTGAGCAGTTCTTC.

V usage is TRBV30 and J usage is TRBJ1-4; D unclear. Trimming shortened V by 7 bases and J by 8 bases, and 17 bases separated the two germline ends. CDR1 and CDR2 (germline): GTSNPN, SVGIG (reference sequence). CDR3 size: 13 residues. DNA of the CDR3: TGTGCCTCGCGATTAAACGGTCGGGAAAAACTGTTTTTT. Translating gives CASRLNGREKLFF.

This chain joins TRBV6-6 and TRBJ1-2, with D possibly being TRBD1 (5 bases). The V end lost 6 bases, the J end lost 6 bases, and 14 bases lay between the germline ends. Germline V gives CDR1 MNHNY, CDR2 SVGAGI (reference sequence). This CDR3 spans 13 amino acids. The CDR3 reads CASRPGLFDGYTF. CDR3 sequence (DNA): TGTGCCAGCAGACCGGGACTGTTTGATGGCTACACCTTC.

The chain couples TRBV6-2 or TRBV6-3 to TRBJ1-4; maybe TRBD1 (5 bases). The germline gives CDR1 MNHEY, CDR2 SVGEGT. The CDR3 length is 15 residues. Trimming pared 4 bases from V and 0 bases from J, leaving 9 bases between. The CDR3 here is CASSSGTATNEKLFF. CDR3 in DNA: TGTGCCAGCAGTTCCGGGACCGCAACTAATGAAAAACTGTTTTTT.

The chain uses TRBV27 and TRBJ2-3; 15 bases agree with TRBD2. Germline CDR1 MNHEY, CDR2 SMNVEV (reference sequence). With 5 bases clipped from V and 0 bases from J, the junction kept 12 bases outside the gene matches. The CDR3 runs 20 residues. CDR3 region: CASSPNPGLAGGESTDTQYF. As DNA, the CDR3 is TGTGCCAGCAGTCCTAACCCGGGACTAGCGGGGGGCGAGAGCACAGATACGCAGTATTTT.

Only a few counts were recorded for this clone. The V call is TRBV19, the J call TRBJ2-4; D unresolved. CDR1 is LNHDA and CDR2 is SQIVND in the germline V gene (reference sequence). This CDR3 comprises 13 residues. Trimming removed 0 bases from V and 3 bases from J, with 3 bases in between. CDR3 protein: CASSIEGKNIQYF. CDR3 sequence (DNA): TGTGCCAGTAGTATAGAGGGCAAAAACATTCAGTACTTC.

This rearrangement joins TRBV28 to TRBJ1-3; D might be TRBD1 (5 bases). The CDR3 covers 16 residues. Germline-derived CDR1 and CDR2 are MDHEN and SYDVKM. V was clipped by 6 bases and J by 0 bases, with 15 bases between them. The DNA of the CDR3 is TGTGCCAGCAGGGGGCAACAGCGATTCTCTGGAAACACCATATATTTT. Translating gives CASRGQQRFSGNTIYF.

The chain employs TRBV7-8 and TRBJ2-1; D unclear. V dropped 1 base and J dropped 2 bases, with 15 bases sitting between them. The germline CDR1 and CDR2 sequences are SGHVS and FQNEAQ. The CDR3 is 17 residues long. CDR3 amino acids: CASSLGISEPTYNEQFF. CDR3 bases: TGTGCCAGCAGCTTAGGGATCTCGGAACCTACCTACAATGAGCAGTTCTTC.

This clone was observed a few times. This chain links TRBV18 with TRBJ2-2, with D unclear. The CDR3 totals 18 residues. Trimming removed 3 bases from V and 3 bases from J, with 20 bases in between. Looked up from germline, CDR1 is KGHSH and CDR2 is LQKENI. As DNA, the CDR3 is TGTGCCAGCTCACCCGCTCGTCCGATTCGGTGGGACACCGGGGAGCTGTTTTTT. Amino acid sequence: CASSPARPIRWDTGELFF.

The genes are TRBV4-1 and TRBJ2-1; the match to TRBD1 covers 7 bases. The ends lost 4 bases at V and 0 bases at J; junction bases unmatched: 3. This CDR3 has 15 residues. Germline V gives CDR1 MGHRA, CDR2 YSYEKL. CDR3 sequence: CASSRWTGSYNEQFF. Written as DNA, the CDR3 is TGCGCCAGCAGCCGATGGACAGGCTCCTACAATGAGCAGTTCTTC.

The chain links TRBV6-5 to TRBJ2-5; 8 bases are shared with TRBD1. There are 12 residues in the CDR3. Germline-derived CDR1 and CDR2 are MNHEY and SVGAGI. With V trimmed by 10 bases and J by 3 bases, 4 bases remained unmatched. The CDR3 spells CATGGREETQYF. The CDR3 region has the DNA TGTGCCACAGGGGGCAGGGAAGAGACCCAGTACTTC.

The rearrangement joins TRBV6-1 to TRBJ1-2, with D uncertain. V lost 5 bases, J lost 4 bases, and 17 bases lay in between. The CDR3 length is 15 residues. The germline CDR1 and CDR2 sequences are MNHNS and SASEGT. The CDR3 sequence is CASSLTGSSGYGYTF. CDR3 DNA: TGTGCCAGCAGTCTTACCGGGTCCAGCGGCTATGGCTACACCTTC.